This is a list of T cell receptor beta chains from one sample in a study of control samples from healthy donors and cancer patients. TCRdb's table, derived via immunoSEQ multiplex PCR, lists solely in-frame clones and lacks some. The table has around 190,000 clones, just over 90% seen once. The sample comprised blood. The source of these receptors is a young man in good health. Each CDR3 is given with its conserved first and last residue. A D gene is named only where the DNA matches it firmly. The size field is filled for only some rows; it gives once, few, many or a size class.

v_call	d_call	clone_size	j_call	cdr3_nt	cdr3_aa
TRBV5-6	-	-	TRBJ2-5	TGTGCCAGCAGTAGGGAGCAAGAGACCCAGTACTTC	CASSREQETQYF
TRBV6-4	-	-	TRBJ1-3	TGTGCCAGCAGTGGACAGGAGGGCACCATATATTTT	CASSGQEGTIYF
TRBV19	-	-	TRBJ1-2	TGTGCCAGTACGGGGCGGAACTATGGCTACACCTTC	CASTGRNYGYTF
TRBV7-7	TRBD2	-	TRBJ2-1	TGTGCCAGCAGCATTGGACTAGCAAATGGGCCGGGTGAGCAGTTCTTC	CASSIGLANGPGEQFF
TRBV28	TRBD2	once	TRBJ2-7	TGTGCCAGCAGCCCCGGGACTAGCGGCGGCAACGAGCAGTACTTC	CASSPGTSGGNEQYF
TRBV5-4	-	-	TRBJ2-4	TGTGCCAGCAGCTTACAGGGATTAAACATTCAGTACTTC	CASSLQGLNIQYF
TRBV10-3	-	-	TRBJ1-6	TGTGCCATCAGAATCGGTACAGGGCCTAATTCACCCCTCCACTTT	CAIRIGTGPNSPLHF
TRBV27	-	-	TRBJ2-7	TGTGCCAGCAGTTTATCGGTGGGGTCCTACGAGCAGTACTTC	CASSLSVGSYEQYF
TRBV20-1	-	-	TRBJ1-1	TGCAGTGCTAGTCCGGTTAGGATGAACACTGAAGCTTTCTTT	CSASPVRMNTEAFF
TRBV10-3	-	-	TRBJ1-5	TGTGCCAGCACGCCAACGGGAGGCAATCAGCCCCAGCATTTT	CASTPTGGNQPQHF
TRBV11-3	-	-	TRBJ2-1	TGTGCCAGCAGCTTAGGTGTATACAAAGAGCAGTTCTTC	CASSLGVYKEQFF
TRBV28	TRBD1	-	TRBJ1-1	TGTGCCAGCAGACGACACGACGGGACAGGGAACACTGAAGCTTTCTTT	CASRRHDGTGNTEAFF
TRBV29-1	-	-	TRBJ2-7	TGCAGCGTTACCCCCAGGGGGAGGGAGACCTACGAGCAGTACTTC	CSVTPRGRETYEQYF
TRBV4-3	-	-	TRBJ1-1	TGCGCCAGCAGCCAGATGACCCACCGGGACACCTACACTGAAGCTTTCTTT	CASSQMTHRDTYTEAFF
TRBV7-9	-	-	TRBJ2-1	TGTGCCAGCAGCCCGGTGGTGGGGACGTACAATGAGCAGTTCTTC	CASSPVVGTYNEQFF
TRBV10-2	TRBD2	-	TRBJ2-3	TGCGCCAGCAGTGCTTCTAGCGGGACTGGGGTTAGCGATACGCAGTATTTT	CASSASSGTGVSDTQYF
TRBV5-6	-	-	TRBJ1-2	TGTGCCAGCAGCTTCAGGGACTATGGCTACACCTTC	CASSFRDYGYTF
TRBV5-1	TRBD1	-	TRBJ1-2	TGCGCCAGCAGCGTAGACAGGGCGAACTATGGCTACACCTTC	CASSVDRANYGYTF
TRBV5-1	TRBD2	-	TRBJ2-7	TGCGCCAGCAGCTTGGTTCTTGGCGGGGGGACCACCTACGAGCAGTACTTC	CASSLVLGGGTTYEQYF
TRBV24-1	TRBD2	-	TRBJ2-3	TGTGCCACCAGTGACAGACTAGCGGGAGCTACAGATACGCAGTATTTT	CATSDRLAGATDTQYF
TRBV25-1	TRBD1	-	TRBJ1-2	TGTGCCAGCAGTTCCCGGACAGGGGGTGATGGCTACACCTTC	CASSSRTGGDGYTF
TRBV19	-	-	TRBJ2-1	TGTGCCAGCCTCGGACCTGGATGGGAGCAGTTCTTC	CASLGPGWEQFF
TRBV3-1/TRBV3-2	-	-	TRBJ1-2	TGTGCCAGCAGCCAGCGGGATAACTATGGCTACACCTTC	CASSQRDNYGYTF
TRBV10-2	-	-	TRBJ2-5	TGCGCCAGCAGTAGGGGATTCGGGGAGACCCAGTACTTC	CASSRGFGETQYF
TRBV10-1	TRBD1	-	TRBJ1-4	TGCGCCAGCTTACGCACGGACAGGCCTAATGAAAAACTGTTTTTT	CASLRTDRPNEKLFF
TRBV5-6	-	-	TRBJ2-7	TGTGCCAGCAGCCTCGTTGGCTACGAGCAGTACTTC	CASSLVGYEQYF
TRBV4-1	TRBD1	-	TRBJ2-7	TGCGCCAGCAGCCCCAGCCCGACAGGGAGTTACGGTGAGCAGTACTTC	CASSPSPTGSYGEQYF
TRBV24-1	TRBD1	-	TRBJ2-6	TGTGCCACCAGTGCCAGGACAGGGACTGGGGCCAACGTCCTGACTTTC	CATSARTGTGANVLTF